Detailed here is one T cell receptor beta chain. The source of the sample is a study of control samples from healthy donors and cancer patients. In germline, CDR1 is KGHDR, CDR2 SFDVKD. This CDR3 comprises 17 residues. The junction had 9 bases not matched to a gene; V was cut back by 8 bases and J by 0 bases. TCRdb's copy holds only in-frame clones and misses some; the assay was immunoSEQ multiplex PCR. The table has roughly 20,000 clones, 84% seen once; the top ten hold 23%. The receptor's source is a man aged 55 to 70 with colorectal cancer. V usage is TRBV24-1 and J usage is TRBJ1-1, with TRBD1 identical over 12 bases. The material sequenced was PBMCs. CDR3: CATKWDRGRTLNTEAFF. The CDR3 DNA follows: TGTGCCACCAAATGGGACAGGGGGCGAACCTTGAACACTGAAGCTTTCTTT.